The next 29 T cell receptor beta chains were all read from a single sample in a study of blood T cell repertoires in COVID-19. The repertoire was sequenced with immunoSEQ multiplex PCR; TCRdb's copy has only in-frame clones and lacks some. The table lists more than 100,000 clones, 89% of them singletons. The sequenced material came from peripheral blood. The receptors originated from a woman aged 55-70 years with acute or convalescent COVID-19.

CDR3 sequence (DNA): TGCGCCAGCAGCACCACGGGACTAGCATCGAATGAGCAGTTCTTC. Protein: CASSTTGLASNEQFF. V gene TRBV5-1 combines with J gene TRBJ2-1; 9 nucleotides line up with TRBD2. The germline V gene encodes CDR1 SGHRS and CDR2 YFSETQ. V trimming: 4 bases; J trimming: 7 bases; junction bases outside the gene matches: 9. This CDR3 is 15 amino acids long.

The J gene is TRBJ1-6, the V gene TRBV3-1 (or the pseudogene TRBV3-2), with 7 bases that match TRBD1. CDR1 is LGHDT and CDR2 is YNNKEL in the germline V gene (reference sequence). The CDR3 sequence is 13 residues long. V shed 1 base and J 17 bases; nucleotides not matched to a gene: 8. For the CDR3, the DNA is TGTGCCAGCAGCCAAGGGACAGGACGCGCCTTCCACTTT. This codes for CASSQGTGRAFHF.

The V and J genes are TRBV28 and TRBJ2-5, with D tentatively TRBD2 (6 bases). From germline, CDR1 is MDHEN and CDR2 SYDVKM. This CDR3 region has 16 residues. Trimming stripped 4 bases from V and 5 bases from J, with 20 bases between. CDR3 loop: CASSSQTEGFAETQYF. In DNA, the CDR3 is TGTGCCAGCAGTTCTCAAACGGAGGGTTTTGCGGAGACCCAGTACTTC.

The rearrangement uses TRBV11-3 and TRBJ2-5; D perhaps matches TRBD2 (6 bases). Germline V gene sequence: CDR1 SGHNT, CDR2 YENEEA. V dropped 7 bases and J dropped 5 bases, with 14 bases sitting between them. The CDR3 is 13 amino acids. CDR3 sequence (DNA): TGTGCCAGCACCCCGGGGAGCGGGGAGACCCAGTACTTC. Translation gives CASTPGSGETQYF.

This clone was detected a few times. This chain uses TRBV7-9 with TRBJ2-3; 13 bases map to TRBD2. V trimming: 5 bases; J trimming: 4 bases; junction bases outside the gene matches: 6. Germline V CDR1 and CDR2: SEHNR, FQNEAQ (reference sequence). This CDR3 spans 16 amino acids. CDR3 bases: TGTGCCAGCAGCCCAGGGACTAGCGGGAACTCAGATACGCAGTATTTT. The encoded protein is CASSPGTSGNSDTQYF.

This clone turned up a few times. The J gene is TRBJ2-7, the V gene TRBV5-1, with D possibly matching TRBD2 (7 bases). CDR1 is SGHRS and CDR2 is YFSETQ in the germline V gene. CDR3 length: 13 residues. The V end lost 6 bases, the J end lost 4 bases, and 14 bases lay between the germline ends. The DNA of the CDR3 is TGCGCCAGCAACAGGGAGGGAGGTTACGAGCAGTACTTC. As protein: CASNREGGYEQYF.

The chain uses TRBV5-6 and TRBJ1-2; D may be TRBD1 (5 bases). The germline CDR1 and CDR2 sequences are SGHDT and YYEEEE. The V end was cut by 2 bases, the J end by 4 bases, with 12 bases between. CDR3 length: 14 residues. The CDR3 reads CASSFGAGGYGYTF. For the CDR3, the DNA is TGTGCCAGCAGCTTCGGGGCGGGGGGCTATGGCTACACCTTC.

In this sample, this clone turned up once. This chain joins TRBV7-8 and TRBJ1-1; the D is unclear. Trimming stripped 3 bases from V and 3 bases from J, with 11 bases between. Germline V gene lookup returns CDR1 SGHVS and CDR2 FQNEAQ. The CDR3 is 14 amino acids. CDR3 bases: TGTGCCAGCAGCTTCAGGAGGTTGGACACTGAAGCTTTCTTT. It codes for CASSFRRLDTEAFF.

The rearrangement joins TRBV5-1 to TRBJ1-2, with D possibly being TRBD1 (5 bases). Germline CDR1 reads SGHRS; CDR2 reads YFSETQ. Trimming took 0 bases from V and 8 from J, leaving 17 bases between them. This CDR3 has 15 residues. CDR3 nucleotides: TGCGCCAGCAGCTTGGCGGGGGAGGTTGGAGGAGGCTACACCTTC. Amino acid sequence: CASSLAGEVGGGYTF.

This chain links TRBV29-1 with TRBJ1-2; a possible D gene is TRBD1 (5 bases). Germline V gene data show CDR1 as SQVTM and CDR2 as ANQGSEA. The ends were cut back, 1 base at V and 7 bases at J, with 13 bases in the middle. This CDR3 has 13 residues. CDR3 sequence (DNA): TGCAGCGTTGAAGTTGGCCAGGGAAGTGGCTACACCTTC. Translated, it gives CSVEVGQGSGYTF.

This clone was observed a single time. This rearrangement joins TRBV28 to TRBJ2-7; 10 bases align to TRBD1. The CDR3 contains 15 residues. CDR1 MDHEN and CDR2 SYDVKM come from the germline V gene. Trimming removed 6 bases from V and 2 bases from J; junction bases left unmatched: 7. CDR3 sequence (DNA): TGTGCCAGCAGCCCTGGGACAGGGGTACCCTACGAGCAGTACTTC. This sequence encodes CASSPGTGVPYEQYF.

V gene TRBV9 combines with J gene TRBJ2-1, with TRBD2 identical over 9 bases. V was pared by 0 bases and J by 4 bases, with 2 bases of the junction left unmatched. The CDR3 runs to 15 residues. Germline V CDR1 and CDR2: SGDLS, YYNGEE. CDR3 coding DNA: TGTGCCAGCAGCGTAGAAACTAGCGGGTACAATGAGCAGTTCTTC. Amino acid sequence: CASSVETSGYNEQFF.

The rearrangement links TRBV6-5 to TRBJ2-3, with 9 bases that match TRBD2. V dropped 7 bases and J dropped 6; count of bases not matched to a gene: 11. The germline CDR1 and CDR2 sequences are MNHEY and SVGAGI. The CDR3 is 15 residues long. The CDR3 nucleotides are TGTGCCAGCAAAAAACTAGCGGGCCTCGGGGATACGCAGTATTTT. It encodes CASKKLAGLGDTQYF.

The chain employs TRBV5-1 and TRBJ2-3; 10 nucleotides match TRBD1. Germline CDR1 and CDR2: SGHRS and YFSETQ. J was trimmed by 5 bases and V by 2 bases; bases with no gene match: 8. This CDR3 is built from 16 residues. Here the CDR3 reads CASSFSGTGVGDTQYF. DNA for the CDR3: TGCGCCAGCAGCTTCTCAGGGACAGGGGTAGGAGATACGCAGTATTTT.

The V gene is TRBV7-6, the J gene TRBJ2-1; TRBD2 matches at 11 bases. The V segment lost 3 bases and the J segment 7 bases; nucleotides outside the gene matches: 5. This CDR3 contains 15 residues. Per germline, CDR1 SGHVS and CDR2 FNYEAQ. The CDR3 DNA is TGTGCCAGCAGCTTCGTAGCGGGAGGGGGGAATGAGCAGTTCTTC. Its protein is CASSFVAGGGNEQFF.

V and J are TRBV29-1 and TRBJ2-3; a weak D match, TRBD1 (6 bases). The CDR3 spans 16 residues. V lost 2 bases and J lost 2, with 17 bases in between. From germline, CDR1 is SQVTM and CDR2 ANQGSEA. CDR3 sequence: CSVEPKGDTFTDTQYF. The CDR3 DNA is TGCAGCGTTGAACCCAAGGGGGACACCTTCACAGATACGCAGTATTTT.

This sequence joins TRBV28 and TRBJ1-5; 7 bases line up with TRBD1. V shed 6 bases and J 4 bases; nucleotides not matched to a gene: 9. The CDR3 totals 15 residues. Germline assignment: CDR1 MDHEN and CDR2 SYDVKM. This CDR3 reads CASRTRTGGNQPQHF. In DNA form, the CDR3 reads TGTGCCAGCAGGACCCGGACAGGTGGAAATCAGCCCCAGCATTTT.

This sequence joins TRBV21-1 and TRBJ1-6. TRBV21-1 is given as a pseudogene. The CDR3 contains 15 residues. This CDR3 is CASSKKGLYNSPLHF. The CDR3 nucleotides are TGTGCCAGCAGCAAAAAGGGACTCTATAATTCACCCCTCCACTTT.

The rearrangement links TRBV6-5 to TRBJ2-1; perhaps TRBD2 as D (6 bases). Germline assignment: CDR1 MNHEY and CDR2 SVGAGI. V lost 4 bases, J lost 2 bases, and 15 bases lay in between. The CDR3 totals 16 residues. In DNA, the CDR3 is TGTGCCAGCAGTTTCCCCTCCGGGAGCCCCTACAATGAGCAGTTCTTC. It codes for CASSFPSGSPYNEQFF.

The table lists this clone with a count of one. This chain connects TRBV9 to TRBJ2-2; 8 nucleotides agree with TRBD2. Germline V gene data show CDR1 as SGDLS and CDR2 as YYNGEE. The length of the CDR3 is 14 residues. V shed 4 bases, J shed 5 bases, and the junction held 4 bases outside the gene matches. Here the CDR3 reads CASSPGGVTGELFF. DNA for the CDR3: TGTGCCAGCAGCCCGGGAGGGGTTACCGGGGAGCTGTTTTTT. Full variable domain (outside the CDR3, taken from reference TRBV9 and TRBJ2-2): DSGVTQTPKHLITATGQRVTLRCSPRSGDLSVYWYQQSLDQGLQFLIQYYNGEERAKGNILERFSAQQFPDLHSELNLSSLELGDSALYFCASSPGGVTGELFFGEGSRLTVL.

The chain recombines TRBV6-1 with TRBJ1-2, with unresolved D. Germline CDR1 and CDR2: MNHNS and SASEGT. V lost 1 base and J lost 3, with 9 bases in between. This CDR3 region has 14 residues. The CDR3 DNA follows: TGTGCCAGCAGTGAAGTTGGCAGATACTATGGCTACACCTTC. It codes for CASSEVGRYYGYTF.

CDR3 DNA sequence: TGTGCCACCAGTGAATCAGGGGACCCCTCTCCCAAAAACTATGGCTACACCTTC. Its protein product is CATSESGDPSPKNYGYTF. The V and J genes are TRBV24-1 and TRBJ1-2; weak D call: TRBD1 (6 bases). Germline V CDR1 and CDR2: KGHDR, SFDVKD. The V gene lost 4 bases and the J gene lost 2 bases, with 22 bases spanning the gap. The CDR3 loop spans 18 amino acids.

V usage is TRBV12-3 or TRBV12-4 and J usage is TRBJ1-5; unclear D gene. This CDR3 comprises 13 residues. V lost 4 bases, J lost 6 bases, and 10 bases lay in between. As DNA, the CDR3 is TGTGCCAGCAGTTCCCGGGGAGGTCAGCCCCAGCATTTT. As protein: CASSSRGGQPQHF.

V gene TRBV6-6 combines with J gene TRBJ1-3; tentatively, D is TRBD1 (5 bases). The CDR3 length is 14 residues. The V gene's germline CDR1 is MNHNY and CDR2 SVGAGI (reference sequence). Between the trimmed V and J ends, which lost 2 bases and 2 bases, there was a span of 7 bases. The CDR3 nucleotides are TGTGCCAGCAGTTACGGGGGGGCTGGAAACACCATATATTTT. Translation gives CASSYGGAGNTIYF.

The chain has TRBV2 and TRBJ1-5; 8 bases fit TRBD1. The CDR3 is 14 residues long. Germline CDR1 and CDR2: SNHLY and FYNNEI. Germline trimming cut 5 bases from V and 7 bases from J; bases unmatched to any gene: 7. DNA of the CDR3: TGTGCCAGCAGTCTGACAGGGGTAGAACAGCCCCAGCATTTT. This gives the protein CASSLTGVEQPQHF.

V and J are TRBV13 and TRBJ1-2; possible D gene TRBD1, 5 bases. This CDR3 spans 12 amino acids. Trimming left V 7 bases short and J 6 bases short, with 12 bases between. Germline-derived CDR1 and CDR2 are PRHDT and FYEKMQ (reference sequence). CDR3 residues: CASTREVHGYTF. The DNA for the CDR3 is TGTGCCAGCACCAGGGAGGTACATGGCTACACCTTC.

The chain links TRBV5-8 to TRBJ1-4, with a tentative D call TRBD1 (6 bases). CDR3 length: 14 residues. Germline CDR1 and CDR2: SGHTS and YDEGEE. Between the trimmed V and J ends, which lost 4 bases and 6 bases, there was a span of 13 bases. CDR3 in amino acids: CASSRNQGYEKLFF. The CDR3 DNA reads as TGTGCCAGCAGCCGGAACCAGGGGTATGAAAAACTGTTTTTT.

This clone showed up just once. The gene calls are TRBV28 and TRBJ2-7; TRBD2 is a possible D gene (6 bases). Per the germline V gene, CDR1 is MDHEN and CDR2 is SYDVKM. Deletions cut 6 bases from V and 1 base from J, with 16 bases between. The CDR3 totals 15 residues. Here the CDR3 reads CASSLPGGGSYEQYF. DNA for the CDR3: TGTGCCAGCAGCCTACCCGGGGGTGGGTCCTACGAGCAGTACTTC.

The chain couples TRBV5-1 to TRBJ1-5; D remains ambiguous. Germline V gene data show CDR1 as SGHRS and CDR2 as YFSETQ. V was cut by 0 bases and J by 4 bases, with 11 bases left in between. There are 15 residues in the CDR3. The CDR3 spells CASSLVGQLNQPQHF. The CDR3 coding sequence is TGCGCCAGCAGCTTGGTTGGGCAGTTGAATCAGCCCCAGCATTTT.